This T cell receptor (beta chain) stems from a study of response to subunit inactivated influenza vaccine. Study-level points and caveats: With each seasonal influenza vaccination, the authors suggested, few new T cells are recruited.

Germline assignment: CDR1 SGHRS and CDR2 YFSETQ. This CDR3 is 16 amino acids long. Germline trimming cut 2 bases from V and 4 bases from J; bases unmatched to any gene: 9. This clonotype was seen repeatedly, ten times or more. The antigen is not known. TCRdb independently ran MiXCR on the RT-PCR reads; one entry per CDR3 protein. The sample records about 520,000 distinct CDR3 sequences, roughly 7.9% being singletons. The genes are TRBV5-1 and TRBJ2-4; 7 bases agree with TRBD1. The material sequenced was PBMCs from blood, taken around 25 months after vaccination. The TCR was taken from a man between 50 and 75 years old who received an inactivated influenza vaccine. CDR3: CASSLPPGQMKNIQYF. The CDR3 DNA is TGCGCCAGCAGCTTACCCCCGGGACAGATGAAAAACATTCAGTACTTC.